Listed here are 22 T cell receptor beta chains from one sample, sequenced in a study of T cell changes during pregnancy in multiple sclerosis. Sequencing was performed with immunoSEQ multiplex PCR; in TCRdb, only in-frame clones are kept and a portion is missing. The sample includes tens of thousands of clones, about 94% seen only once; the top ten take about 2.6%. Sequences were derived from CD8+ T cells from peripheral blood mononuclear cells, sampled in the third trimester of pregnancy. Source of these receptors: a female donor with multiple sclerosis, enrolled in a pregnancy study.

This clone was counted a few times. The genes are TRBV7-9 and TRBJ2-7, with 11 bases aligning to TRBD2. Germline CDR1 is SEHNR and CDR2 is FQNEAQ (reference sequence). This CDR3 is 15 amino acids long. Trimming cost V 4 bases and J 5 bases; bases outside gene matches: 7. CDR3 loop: CASSSIAGGPDEQYF. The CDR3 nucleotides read TGTGCCAGCAGCTCCATAGCGGGAGGGCCCGACGAGCAGTACTTC.

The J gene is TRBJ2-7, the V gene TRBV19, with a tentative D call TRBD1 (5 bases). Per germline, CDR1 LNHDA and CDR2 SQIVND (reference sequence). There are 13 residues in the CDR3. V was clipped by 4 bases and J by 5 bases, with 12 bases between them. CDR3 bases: TGTGCCAGTAGTACCCTTGCAGGGAACGAGCAGTACTTC. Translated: CASSTLAGNEQYF.

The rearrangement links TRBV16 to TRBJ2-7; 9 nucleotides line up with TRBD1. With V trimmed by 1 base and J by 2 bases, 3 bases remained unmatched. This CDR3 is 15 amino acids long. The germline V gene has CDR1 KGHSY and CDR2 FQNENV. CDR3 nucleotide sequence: TGTGCCAGCAGCCAATTTGGACAGGGGACCTACGAGCAGTACTTC. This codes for CASSQFGQGTYEQYF.

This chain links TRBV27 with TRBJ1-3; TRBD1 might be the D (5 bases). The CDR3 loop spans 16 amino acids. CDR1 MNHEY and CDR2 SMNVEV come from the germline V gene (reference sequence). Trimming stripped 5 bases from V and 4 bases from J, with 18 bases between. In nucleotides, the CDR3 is TGTGCCAGCAGTCCCGGTGGGGGAGGGTTAGGAAACACCATATATTTT. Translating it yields CASSPGGGGLGNTIYF.

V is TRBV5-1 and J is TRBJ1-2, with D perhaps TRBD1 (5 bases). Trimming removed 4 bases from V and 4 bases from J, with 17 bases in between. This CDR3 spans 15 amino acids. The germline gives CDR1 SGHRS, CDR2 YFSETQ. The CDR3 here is CASSPGVGVGYGYTF. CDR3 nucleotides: TGCGCCAGCAGCCCGGGAGTGGGGGTCGGCTATGGCTACACCTTC.

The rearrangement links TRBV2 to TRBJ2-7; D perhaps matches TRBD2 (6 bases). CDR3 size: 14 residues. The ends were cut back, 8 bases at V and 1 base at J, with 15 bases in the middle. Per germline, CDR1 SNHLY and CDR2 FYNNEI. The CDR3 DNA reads TGTGCCAGCGTTGTTGGGGGAGGTTCCTACGAGCAGTACTTC. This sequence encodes CASVVGGGSYEQYF.

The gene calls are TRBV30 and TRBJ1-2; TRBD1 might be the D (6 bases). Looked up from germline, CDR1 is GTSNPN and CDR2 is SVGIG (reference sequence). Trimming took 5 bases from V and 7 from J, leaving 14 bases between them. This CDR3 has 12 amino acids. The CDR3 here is CAWGGQPPGYTF. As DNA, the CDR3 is TGTGCCTGGGGCGGACAGCCCCCTGGCTACACCTTC.

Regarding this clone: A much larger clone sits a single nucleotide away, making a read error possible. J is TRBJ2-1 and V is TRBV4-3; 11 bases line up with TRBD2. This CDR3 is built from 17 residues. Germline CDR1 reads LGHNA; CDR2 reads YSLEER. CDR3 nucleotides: TGCGCCAGCAGCCAAGATAGTAGCGGGAGGGCCTACAATAAGCAGTTCTTC. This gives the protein CASSQDSSGRAYNKQFF.

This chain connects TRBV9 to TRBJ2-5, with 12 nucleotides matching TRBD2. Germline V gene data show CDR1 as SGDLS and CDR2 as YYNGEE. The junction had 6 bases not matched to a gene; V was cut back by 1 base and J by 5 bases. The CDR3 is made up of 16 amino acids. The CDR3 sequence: CASSVTTSGRMETQYF. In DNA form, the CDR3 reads TGTGCCAGCAGCGTAACGACTAGCGGGAGAATGGAGACCCAGTACTTC.

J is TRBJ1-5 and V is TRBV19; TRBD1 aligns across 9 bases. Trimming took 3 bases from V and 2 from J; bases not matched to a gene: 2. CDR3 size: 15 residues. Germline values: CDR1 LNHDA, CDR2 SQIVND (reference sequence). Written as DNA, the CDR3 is TGTGCCAGTAGTATCGGGACAGGGTGCAATCAGCCCCAGCATTTT. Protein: CASSIGTGCNQPQHF.

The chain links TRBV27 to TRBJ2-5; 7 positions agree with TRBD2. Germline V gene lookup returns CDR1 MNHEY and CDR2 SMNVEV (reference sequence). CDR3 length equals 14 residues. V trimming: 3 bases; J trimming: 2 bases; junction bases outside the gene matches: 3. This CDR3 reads CASSFGGGQETQYF. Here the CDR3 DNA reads TGTGCCAGCAGTTTTGGGGGGGGACAAGAGACCCAGTACTTC.

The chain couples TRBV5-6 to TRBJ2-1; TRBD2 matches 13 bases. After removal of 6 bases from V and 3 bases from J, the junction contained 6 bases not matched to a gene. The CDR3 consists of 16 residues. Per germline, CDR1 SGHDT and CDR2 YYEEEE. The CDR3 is CASTRTSGGLYNEQFF. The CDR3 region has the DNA TGTGCCAGCACCCGGACTAGCGGGGGCCTCTACAATGAGCAGTTCTTC.

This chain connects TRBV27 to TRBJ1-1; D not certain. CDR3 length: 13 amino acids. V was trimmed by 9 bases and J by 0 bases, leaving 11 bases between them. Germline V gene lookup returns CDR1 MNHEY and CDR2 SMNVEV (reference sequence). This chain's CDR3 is CASQRTLNTEAFF. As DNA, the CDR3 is TGTGCCAGTCAGCGGACGCTGAACACTGAAGCTTTCTTT.

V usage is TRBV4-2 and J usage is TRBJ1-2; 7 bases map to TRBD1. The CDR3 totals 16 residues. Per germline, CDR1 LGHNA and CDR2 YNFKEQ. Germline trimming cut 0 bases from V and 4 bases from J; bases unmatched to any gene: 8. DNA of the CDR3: TGTGCCAGCAGCCAAGAACTCGACAGGGCCTTCTATGGCTACACCTTC. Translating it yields CASSQELDRAFYGYTF.

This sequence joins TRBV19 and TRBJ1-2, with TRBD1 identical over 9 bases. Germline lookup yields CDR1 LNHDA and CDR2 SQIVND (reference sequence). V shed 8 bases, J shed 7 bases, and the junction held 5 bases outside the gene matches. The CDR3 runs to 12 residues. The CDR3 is CASGTGRTGYTF. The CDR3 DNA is TGTGCCAGTGGGACAGGGAGGACTGGCTACACCTTC.

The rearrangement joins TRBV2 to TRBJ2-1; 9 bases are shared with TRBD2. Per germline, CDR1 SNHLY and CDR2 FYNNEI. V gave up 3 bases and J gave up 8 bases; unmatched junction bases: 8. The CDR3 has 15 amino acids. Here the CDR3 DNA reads TGTGCCAGCAGTGATGGGCTAGCGGGAAGGTATGAGCAGTTCTTC. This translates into CASSDGLAGRYEQFF.

CDR3 sequence (DNA): TGTGCCAGCAGCCCCGGGACCTACGAGCAGTACTTC. This codes for CASSPGTYEQYF. The V and J genes are TRBV9 and TRBJ2-7; D is perhaps TRBD2 (5 bases). The germline CDR1 and CDR2 sequences are SGDLS and YYNGEE. The V end was cut by 4 bases, the J end by 2 bases, with 7 bases between. This CDR3 region has 12 residues.

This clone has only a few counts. CDR3 sequence (DNA): TGTGCCAGCAGCTGGGGGGGGGCGAGCACTGAAGCTTTCTTT. It is translated as CASSWGGASTEAFF. V gene TRBV13 combines with J gene TRBJ1-1, with D possibly being TRBD1 (6 bases). Trimming took 4 bases from V and 4 from J, leaving 13 bases between them. This CDR3 comprises 14 residues. Looked up from germline, CDR1 is PRHDT and CDR2 is FYEKMQ (reference sequence).

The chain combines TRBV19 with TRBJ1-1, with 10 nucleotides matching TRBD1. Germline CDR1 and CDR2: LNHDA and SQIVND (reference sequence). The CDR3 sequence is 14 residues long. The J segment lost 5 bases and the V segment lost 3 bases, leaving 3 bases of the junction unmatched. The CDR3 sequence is CASSMGQGTTEAFF. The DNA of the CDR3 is TGTGCCAGTAGTATGGGACAGGGGACGACTGAAGCTTTCTTT.

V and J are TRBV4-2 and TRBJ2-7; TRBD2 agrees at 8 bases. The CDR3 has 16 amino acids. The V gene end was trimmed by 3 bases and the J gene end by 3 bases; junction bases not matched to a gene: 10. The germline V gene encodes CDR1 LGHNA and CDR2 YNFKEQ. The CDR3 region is CASSQALAEAIYEQYF. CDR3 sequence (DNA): TGTGCCAGCAGCCAGGCACTAGCGGAAGCGATCTACGAGCAGTACTTC.

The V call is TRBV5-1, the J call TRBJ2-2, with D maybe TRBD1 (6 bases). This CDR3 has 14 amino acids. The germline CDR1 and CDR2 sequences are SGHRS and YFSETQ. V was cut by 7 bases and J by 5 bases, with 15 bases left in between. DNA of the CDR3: TGCGCCAGCCGTTGGCGGACAGATACCGGGGAGCTGTTTTTT. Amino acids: CASRWRTDTGELFF.

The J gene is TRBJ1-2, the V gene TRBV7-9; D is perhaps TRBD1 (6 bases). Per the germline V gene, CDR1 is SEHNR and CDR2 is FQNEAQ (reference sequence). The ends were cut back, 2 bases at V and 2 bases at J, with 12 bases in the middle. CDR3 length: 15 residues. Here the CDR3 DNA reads TGTGCCAGCAGCTTACCGCTTACAGGGAACTATGGCTACACCTTC. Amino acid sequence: CASSLPLTGNYGYTF.